In this sample, the clone carrying this T cell receptor (beta chain) turned up many times. This sample was taken from a study of T cells after yellow fever vaccination. V was trimmed by 7 bases and J by 5 bases, leaving 14 bases between them. The CDR3 loop spans 13 amino acids. TCRdb re-called the 5' RACE reads with MiXCR, one entry per CDR3 protein. The data contain about 370,000 distinct CDR3 sequences, 11% of them singletons. The material was PBMCs, obtained on the day of the first yellow fever vaccination. J is TRBJ1-2 and V is TRBV12-3 or TRBV12-4; D ambiguous. The source of this sequence is a man younger than 35 who received the YFV17D yellow fever vaccine. The CDR3 sequence is CASTFDKGYGYTF. CDR3 nucleotides: TGTGCCAGCACCTTCGACAAGGGATATGGCTACACCTTC.